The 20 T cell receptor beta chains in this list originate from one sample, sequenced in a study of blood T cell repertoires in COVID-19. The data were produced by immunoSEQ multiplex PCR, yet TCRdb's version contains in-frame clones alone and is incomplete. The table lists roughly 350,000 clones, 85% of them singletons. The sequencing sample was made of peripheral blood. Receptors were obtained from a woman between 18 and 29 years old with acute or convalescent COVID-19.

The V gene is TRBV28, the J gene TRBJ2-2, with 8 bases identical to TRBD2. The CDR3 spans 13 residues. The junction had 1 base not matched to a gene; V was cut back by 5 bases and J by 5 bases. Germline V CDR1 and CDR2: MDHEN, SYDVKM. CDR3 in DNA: TGTGCCAGCAGTAGCGGGAGTACCGGGGAGCTGTTTTTT. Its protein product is CASSSGSTGELFF.

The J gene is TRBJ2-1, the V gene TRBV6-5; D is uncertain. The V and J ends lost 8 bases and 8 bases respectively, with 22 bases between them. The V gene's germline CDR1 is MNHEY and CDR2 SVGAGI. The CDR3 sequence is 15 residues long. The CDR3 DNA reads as TGTGCCAGCGCCCCCGGAGTTAGCATTATCGATGAGCAGTTCTTC. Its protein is CASAPGVSIIDEQFF.

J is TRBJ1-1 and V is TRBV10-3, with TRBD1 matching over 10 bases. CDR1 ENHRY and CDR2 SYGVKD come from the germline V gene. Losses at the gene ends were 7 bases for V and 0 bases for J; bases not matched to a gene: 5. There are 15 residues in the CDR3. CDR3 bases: TGTGCCATCAATGGACAGGGGGGTTTGAACACTGAAGCTTTCTTT. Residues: CAINGQGGLNTEAFF.

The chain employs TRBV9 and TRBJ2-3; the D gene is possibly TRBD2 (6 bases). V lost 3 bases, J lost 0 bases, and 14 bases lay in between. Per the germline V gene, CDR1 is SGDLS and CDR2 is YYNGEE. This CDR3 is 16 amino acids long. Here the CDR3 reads CASSEPRETSTDTQYF. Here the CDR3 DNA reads TGTGCCAGCAGCGAGCCCCGGGAGACGAGCACAGATACGCAGTATTTT.

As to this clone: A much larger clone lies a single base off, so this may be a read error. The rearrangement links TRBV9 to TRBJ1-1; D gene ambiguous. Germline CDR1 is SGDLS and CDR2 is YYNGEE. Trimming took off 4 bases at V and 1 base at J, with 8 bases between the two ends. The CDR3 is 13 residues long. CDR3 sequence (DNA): TGTGCCAGCAGCTCCCACGGGAACACTGAAGCTTTCTTT. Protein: CASSSHGNTEAFF.

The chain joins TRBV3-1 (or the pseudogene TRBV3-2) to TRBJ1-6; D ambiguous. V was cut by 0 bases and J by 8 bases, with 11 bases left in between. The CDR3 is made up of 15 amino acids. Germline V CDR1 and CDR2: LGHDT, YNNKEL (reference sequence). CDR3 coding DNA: TGTGCCAGCAGCCAAGACACCCGCGGGGATTCACCCCTCCACTTT. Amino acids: CASSQDTRGDSPLHF.

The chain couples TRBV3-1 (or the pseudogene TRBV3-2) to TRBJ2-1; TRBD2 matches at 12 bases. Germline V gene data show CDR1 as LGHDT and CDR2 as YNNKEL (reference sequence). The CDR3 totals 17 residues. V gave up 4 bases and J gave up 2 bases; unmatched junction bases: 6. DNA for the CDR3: TGTGCCAGCAGCCTCGACCTAGCGGGGGGGCCCTACAATGAGCAGTTCTTC. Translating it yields CASSLDLAGGPYNEQFF.

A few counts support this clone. DNA of the CDR3: TGTGCCAGCAGCCCTGGGACTAGCGGGAGCGGTGAGCAGTTCTTC. Its translation is CASSPGTSGSGEQFF. This chain uses TRBV7-8 with TRBJ2-1, with 14 positions matching TRBD2. CDR3 length: 15 residues. Looked up from germline, CDR1 is SGHVS and CDR2 is FQNEAQ. Germline trimming cut 5 bases from V and 9 bases from J; bases unmatched to any gene: 6.

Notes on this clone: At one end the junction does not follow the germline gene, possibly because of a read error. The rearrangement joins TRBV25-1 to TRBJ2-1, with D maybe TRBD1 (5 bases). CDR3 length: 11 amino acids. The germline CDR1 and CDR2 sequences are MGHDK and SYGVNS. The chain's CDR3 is CASSEVYRWVF. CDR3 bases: TGTGCCAGCAGTGAAGTGTACAGGTGGGTCTTC.

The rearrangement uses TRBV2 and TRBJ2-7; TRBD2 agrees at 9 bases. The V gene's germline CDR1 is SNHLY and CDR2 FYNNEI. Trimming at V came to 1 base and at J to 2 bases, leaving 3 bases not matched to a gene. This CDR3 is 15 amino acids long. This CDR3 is CASSEGAGGPYEQYF. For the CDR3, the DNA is TGTGCCAGCAGTGAAGGGGCGGGAGGGCCCTACGAGCAGTACTTC.

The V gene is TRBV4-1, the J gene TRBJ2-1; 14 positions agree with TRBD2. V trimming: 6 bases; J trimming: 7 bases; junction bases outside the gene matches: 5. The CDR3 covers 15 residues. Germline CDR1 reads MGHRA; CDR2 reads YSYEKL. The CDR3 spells CASRTGLAGANEQFF. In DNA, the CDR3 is TGCGCCAGCAGGACGGGACTAGCGGGAGCGAATGAGCAGTTCTTC.

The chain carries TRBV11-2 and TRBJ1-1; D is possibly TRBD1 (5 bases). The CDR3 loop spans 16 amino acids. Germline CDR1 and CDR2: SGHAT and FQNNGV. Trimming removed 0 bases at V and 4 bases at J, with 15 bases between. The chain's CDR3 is CASSLESAGRGTEAFF. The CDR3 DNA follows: TGTGCCAGCAGCTTAGAGTCGGCAGGGCGGGGCACTGAAGCTTTCTTT.

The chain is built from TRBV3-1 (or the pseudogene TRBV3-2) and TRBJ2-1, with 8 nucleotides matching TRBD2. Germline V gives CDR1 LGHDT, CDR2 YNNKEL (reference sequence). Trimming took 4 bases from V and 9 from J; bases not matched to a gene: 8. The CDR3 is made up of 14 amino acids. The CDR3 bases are TGTGCCAGCAGCCCCCCAGGACTAGCAGGTGAGCAGTTCTTC. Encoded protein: CASSPPGLAGEQFF.

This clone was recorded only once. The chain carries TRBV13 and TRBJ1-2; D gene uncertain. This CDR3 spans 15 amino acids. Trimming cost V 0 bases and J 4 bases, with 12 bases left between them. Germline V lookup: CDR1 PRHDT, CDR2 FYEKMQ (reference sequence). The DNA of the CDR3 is TGTGCCAGCAGCTTAGGAAATTCGGGGAGCTATGGCTACACCTTC. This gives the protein CASSLGNSGSYGYTF.

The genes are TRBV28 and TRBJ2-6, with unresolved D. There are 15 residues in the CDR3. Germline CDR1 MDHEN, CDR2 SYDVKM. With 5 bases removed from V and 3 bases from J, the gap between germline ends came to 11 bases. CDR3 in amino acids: CASSMGRLGANVLTF. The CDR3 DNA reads TGTGCCAGCAGTATGGGCCGCCTTGGGGCCAACGTCCTGACTTTC.

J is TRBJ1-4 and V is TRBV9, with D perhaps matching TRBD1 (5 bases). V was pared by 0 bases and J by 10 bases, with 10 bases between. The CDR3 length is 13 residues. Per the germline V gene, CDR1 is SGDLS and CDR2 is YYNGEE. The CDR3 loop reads CASSVGPGLKLFF. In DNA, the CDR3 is TGTGCCAGCAGCGTAGGTCCAGGGTTAAAACTGTTTTTT.

This CDR3 reads CASLPTPPLRGPQHF. In DNA, the CDR3 is TGTGCCAGCCTACCAACCCCCCCCCTCAGGGGGCCCCAGCATTTT. This chain links TRBV21-1 with TRBJ1-5; TRBD1, the table's D call, lacks a check against the DNA. TRBV21-1 is a pseudogene. CDR3 length: 15 amino acids.

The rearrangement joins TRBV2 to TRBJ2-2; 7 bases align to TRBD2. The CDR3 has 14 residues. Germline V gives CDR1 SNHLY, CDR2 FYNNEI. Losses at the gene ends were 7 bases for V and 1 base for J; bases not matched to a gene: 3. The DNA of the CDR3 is TGTGCCAGCAAGCAGCGGGAGAACACCGGGGAGCTGTTTTTT. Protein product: CASKQRENTGELFF.

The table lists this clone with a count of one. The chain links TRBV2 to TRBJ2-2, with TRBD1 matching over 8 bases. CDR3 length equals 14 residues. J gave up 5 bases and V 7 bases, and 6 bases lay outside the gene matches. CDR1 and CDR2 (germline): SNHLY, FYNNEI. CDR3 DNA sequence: TGTGCCAGCACCCAGACAGGGGCGACCGGGGAGCTGTTTTTT. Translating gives CASTQTGATGELFF.

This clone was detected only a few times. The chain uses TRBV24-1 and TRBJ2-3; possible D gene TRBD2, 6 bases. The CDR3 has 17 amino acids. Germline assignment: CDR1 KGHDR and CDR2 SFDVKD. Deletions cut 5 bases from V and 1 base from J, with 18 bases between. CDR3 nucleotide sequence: TGTGCCACCAGTGTTGGTGGGGGGAGCGACGGCACAGATACGCAGTATTTT. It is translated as CATSVGGGSDGTDTQYF.